Listed here are 2 T cell receptor beta chains from one sample, sequenced in a study of cytomegalovirus exposure and HLA in healthy donors (dated by TCRdb to 2015 to 2018). Library generation was performed with the immunoSEQ multiplex PCR assay. For the multiplex PCR, a mixture combining 60 forward primers for TCR Vbeta segments and 13 reverse primers for TCR Jbeta segments was used. TCRdb re-hosts the immuneACCESS table, in-frame sequences only. Its copies lack some clones; in the studies checked, an unresolved V gene accounts for under half of them, and the cause for the rest is not known. This sample holds approximately 77,000 clones; 78% were observed only once. The ten largest clones represent 4% to 4.5% of the sample. The sample was PBMCs. All receptors derive from a man aged 40-49 years in good health and CMV-seronegative.

In nucleotides, the CDR3 is TGTGCCAGTAGTATAAAACTAGCGGGATGGGGAGATACGCAGTATTTT. Residues: CASSIKLAGWGDTQYF. The chain employs TRBV19 and TRBJ2-3; the match to TRBD2 covers 10 bases. There are 16 residues in the CDR3. The V gene end was trimmed by 2 bases and the J gene end by 5 bases; junction bases not matched to a gene: 7. Germline V gives CDR1 LNHDA, CDR2 SQIVND (reference sequence).

The chain uses TRBV4-3 and TRBJ1-1, with D possibly matching TRBD1 (6 bases). Trimming stripped 1 base from V and 10 bases from J, with 19 bases between. The CDR3 totals 15 residues. Germline V gene sequence: CDR1 LGHNA, CDR2 YSLEER. Written as DNA, the CDR3 is TGCGCCAGCAGCCAAGTGAAACAGGGCGTACTCCCAGCTTTCTTT. This gives the protein CASSQVKQGVLPAFF.